A selection of T cell receptor beta chains follows, all from one sample in a study of T cells expressing NK-cell markers. For each CDR3 protein, TCRdb gives one entry from its re-call of the 5' RACE reads, without DNA. This sample's table has about 390,000 distinct CDR3 sequences. Sequencing used blood T cells: a sorted CD56 or NKG2C T cell subset, CD4+ or CD8+ T cells, or bulk PBMC T cells (not recorded which). These receptors came from a woman in her forties or fifties in good health. CDR3s include the opening cysteine and the closing phenylalanine or tryptophan.

TRBV12-3/TRBV12-4	TRBJ2-7	CASRGGGSNTYEQYF
TRBV5-6	TRBJ1-1	CASSQKGGTEAFF
TRBV11-2	TRBJ1-4	CASRQGEGTNEKLFF
TRBV20-1	TRBJ2-7	CSARTVGSYEQYF
TRBV29-1	TRBJ2-3	CSVWTSGRSGHTQYF
TRBV4-1	TRBJ2-3	CASSQESGDTQYF
TRBV5-1	TRBJ1-6	CASSSEGAGGSPLHF
TRBV12-5	TRBJ1-1	CASGPYEGREGTEAFF
TRBV20-1	TRBJ1-1	CSATETGPEAFF
TRBV12-3/TRBV12-4	TRBJ2-3	CASSFIGRFGGQDKADTQYF
TRBV20-1	TRBJ2-1	CSARPPGQLNNEQFF
TRBV28	TRBJ1-5	CASSFHRGQALQPQHF
TRBV7-9	TRBJ2-3	CASSGDRVGSTDTQYF
TRBV6-5	TRBJ2-5	CASSYSAVLKETQYF
TRBV25-1	TRBJ2-1	CASTLAGAYEQFF
TRBV29-1	TRBJ1-1	CSVEGQVSNTEAFF
TRBV5-1	TRBJ2-3	CASTPNIQGLTDTQYF
TRBV19	TRBJ1-5	CASSVQGSQPQHF
TRBV7-9	TRBJ2-3	CASSLVASSSTDTQYF
TRBV5-4	TRBJ2-1	CASSLSENNEQFF
TRBV5-5	TRBJ2-2	CASSFRASGSNTGELFF
TRBV9	TRBJ1-1	CASSASGLGNTEAFF
TRBV29-1	TRBJ2-2	CSVGGYTGELFF
TRBV10-3	TRBJ2-3	CAIRGAGEADTQYF
TRBV5-1	TRBJ1-4	CASSLDGTGGFDEKLFF
TRBV4-1	TRBJ1-6	CASSQVGRGGNSPLHF
TRBV5-1	TRBJ1-4	CASTVRQGRLVSKLFF
TRBV11-2	TRBJ2-3	CASSLATGRARGTDTQYF
TRBV5-1	TRBJ2-3	CASSGRLAASTDTQYF
TRBV6-5	TRBJ2-1	CASSYYQPGNGEQFF
TRBV3-1	TRBJ2-5	CASSPLAFETQYF
TRBV5-8	TRBJ1-5	CASSFIERQPQHF
TRBV7-9	TRBJ2-1	CASSLQLAFSYNEQFF
TRBV5-1	TRBJ2-5	CASSFGAGGTGQETQYF
TRBV5-1	TRBJ2-1	CASSPNAGAYNEQFF
TRBV10-3	TRBJ2-1	CAISVFQGSSYNEQFF
TRBV7-9	TRBJ1-4	CASSPGQTTNEKLFF
TRBV5-1	TRBJ1-1	CASSLARPHRGNTEAFF
TRBV27	TRBJ2-5	CASSSRIPGLTQETQYF